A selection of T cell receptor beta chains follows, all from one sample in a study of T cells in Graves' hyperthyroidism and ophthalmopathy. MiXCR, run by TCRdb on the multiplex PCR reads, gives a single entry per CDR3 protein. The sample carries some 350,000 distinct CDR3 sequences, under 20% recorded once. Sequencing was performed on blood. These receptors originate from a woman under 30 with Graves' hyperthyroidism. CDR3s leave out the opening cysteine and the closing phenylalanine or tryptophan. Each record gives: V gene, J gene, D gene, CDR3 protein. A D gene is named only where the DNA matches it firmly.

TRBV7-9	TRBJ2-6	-	ASSLSSGAGANVLT
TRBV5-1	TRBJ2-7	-	ASSFRDTPYEQY
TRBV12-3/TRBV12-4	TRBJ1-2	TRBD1	ASISGTGKDGYT
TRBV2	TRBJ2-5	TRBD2	ASSGLAQETQY
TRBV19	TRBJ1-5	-	ASSITSNQPQH
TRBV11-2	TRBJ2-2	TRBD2	ASSSGLVGGELF
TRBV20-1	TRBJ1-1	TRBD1	SAKVGQLNTEAF
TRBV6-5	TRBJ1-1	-	ASSYISVGGDAF
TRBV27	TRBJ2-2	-	ASLWGPTGELF
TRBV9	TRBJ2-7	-	ASSPRSPKGEQY
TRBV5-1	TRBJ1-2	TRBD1	ASSLAGQPHGYT
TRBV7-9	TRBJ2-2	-	ASSLPDGELF
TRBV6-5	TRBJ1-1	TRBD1	ASRRQGWTEAF
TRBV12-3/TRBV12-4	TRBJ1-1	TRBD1	ASSAPGQGTTEAF
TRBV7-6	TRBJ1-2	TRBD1	ASSLALTGDYGYT
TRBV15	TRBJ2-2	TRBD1	ATSDRVPGELF
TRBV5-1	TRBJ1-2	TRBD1	ASSSGQAASGGYT
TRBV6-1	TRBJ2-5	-	ASNRPGETQY
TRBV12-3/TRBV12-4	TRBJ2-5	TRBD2	ASSLGGLAQETQY
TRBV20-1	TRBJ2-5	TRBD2	SARDTWRTSGETQY
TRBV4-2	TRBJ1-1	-	ASSPGDRTEAF
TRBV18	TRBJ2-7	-	ASSRGAGGNYEQY
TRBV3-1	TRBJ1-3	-	ASSLYTGASGNTIY
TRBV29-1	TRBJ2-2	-	SVAVGGIDSGELF
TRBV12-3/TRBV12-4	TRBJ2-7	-	ASSFVFSYEQY
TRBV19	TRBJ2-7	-	ASSIVGYEQY
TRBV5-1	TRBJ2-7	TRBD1	ASSPLATPRDRGGWEQY
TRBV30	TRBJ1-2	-	AWSVPVVTYGYT
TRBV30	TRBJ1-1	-	AWILRGGTEAF
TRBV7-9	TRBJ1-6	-	ASSPTRDISYNSPLH
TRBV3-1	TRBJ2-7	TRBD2	ASSRWWEGSYEQY
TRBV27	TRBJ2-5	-	ASSSRRGLQETQY
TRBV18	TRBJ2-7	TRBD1	ASSPYRGNSYEQY
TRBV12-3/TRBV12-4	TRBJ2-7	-	ASKPGRGPHEQY
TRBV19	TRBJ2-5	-	ASSPFARYQVTKETQY
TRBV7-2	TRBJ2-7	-	ASSLALGQGLYEQY